This entry describes one T cell receptor (beta chain). This specimen comes from a study of blood T cell repertoires in COVID-19. The protocol was immunoSEQ multiplex PCR, while the TCRdb copy is restricted to in-frame clones and leaves out a portion. The data hold roughly 330,000 clones, with 86% observed a single time. J gave up 4 bases and V 10 bases, and 9 bases lay outside the gene matches. Germline values: CDR1 MDHEN, CDR2 SYDVKM. CDR3 size: 14 residues. The receptor was isolated from a woman aged 45-59 years with acute or convalescent COVID-19. Sequencing was done on a sample of peripheral blood. This chain uses TRBV28 with TRBJ1-5, with 8 bases aligning to TRBD1. CDR3 amino acids: CATRGQGGNQPQHF. The CDR3 nucleotides are TGTGCCACCAGAGGACAGGGCGGTAATCAGCCCCAGCATTTT.